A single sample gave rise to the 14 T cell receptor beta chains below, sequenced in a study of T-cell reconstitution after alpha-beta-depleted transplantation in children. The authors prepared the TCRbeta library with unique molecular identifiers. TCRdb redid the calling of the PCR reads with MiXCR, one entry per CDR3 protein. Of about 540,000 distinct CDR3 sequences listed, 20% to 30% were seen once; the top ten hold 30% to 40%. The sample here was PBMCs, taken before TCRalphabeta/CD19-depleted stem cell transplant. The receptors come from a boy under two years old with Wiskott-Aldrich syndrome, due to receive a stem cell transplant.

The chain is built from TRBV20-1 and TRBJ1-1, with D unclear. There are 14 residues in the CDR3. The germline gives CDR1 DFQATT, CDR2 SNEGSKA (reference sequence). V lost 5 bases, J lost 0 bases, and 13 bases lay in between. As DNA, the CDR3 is TGCAGTGCTCAAAGGAAAACGATGAACACTGAAGCTTTCTTT. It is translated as CSAQRKTMNTEAFF.

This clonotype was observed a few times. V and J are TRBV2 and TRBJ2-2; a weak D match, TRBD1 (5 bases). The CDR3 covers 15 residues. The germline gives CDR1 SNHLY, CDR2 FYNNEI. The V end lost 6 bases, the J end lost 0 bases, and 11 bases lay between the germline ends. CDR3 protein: CASSPRDSNTGELFF. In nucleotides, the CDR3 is TGTGCCAGCAGCCCCAGGGATTCGAACACCGGGGAGCTGTTTTTT. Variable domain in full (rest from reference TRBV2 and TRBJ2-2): EPEVTQTPSHQVTQMGQEVILRCVPISNHLYFYWYRQILGQKVEFLVSFYNNEISEKSEIFDDQFSVERPDGSNFTLKIRSTKLEDSAMYFCASSPRDSNTGELFFGEGSRLTVL.

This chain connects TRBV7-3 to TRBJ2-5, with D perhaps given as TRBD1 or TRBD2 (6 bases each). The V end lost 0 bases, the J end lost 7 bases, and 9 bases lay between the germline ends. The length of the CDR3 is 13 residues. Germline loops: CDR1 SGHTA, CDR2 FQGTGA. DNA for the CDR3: TGTGCCAGCAGCTTAACGCCGGGGGCGACCCAGTACTTC. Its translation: CASSLTPGATQYF.

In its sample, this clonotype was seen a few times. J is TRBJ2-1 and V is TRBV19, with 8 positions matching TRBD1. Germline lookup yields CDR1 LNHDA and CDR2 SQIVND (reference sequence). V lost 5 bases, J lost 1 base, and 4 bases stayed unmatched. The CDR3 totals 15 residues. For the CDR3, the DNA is TGTGCCAGTAGTTCCTGGACAGGGTCCTACAATGAGCAGTTCTTC. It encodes CASSSWTGSYNEQFF.

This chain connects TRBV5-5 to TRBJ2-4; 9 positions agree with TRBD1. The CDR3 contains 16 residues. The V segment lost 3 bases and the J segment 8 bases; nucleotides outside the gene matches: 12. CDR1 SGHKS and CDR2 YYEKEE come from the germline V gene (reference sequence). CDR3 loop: CASSSNIKQGADIQYF. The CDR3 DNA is TGTGCCAGCAGCTCAAACATCAAACAGGGGGCGGACATTCAGTACTTC.

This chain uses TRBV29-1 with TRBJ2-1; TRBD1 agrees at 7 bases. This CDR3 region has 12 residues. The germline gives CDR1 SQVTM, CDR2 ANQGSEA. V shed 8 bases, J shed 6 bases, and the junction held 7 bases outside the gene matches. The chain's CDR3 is CSSSRDSNEQFF. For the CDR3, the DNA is TGCAGCTCCAGCCGGGACAGCAATGAGCAGTTCTTC.

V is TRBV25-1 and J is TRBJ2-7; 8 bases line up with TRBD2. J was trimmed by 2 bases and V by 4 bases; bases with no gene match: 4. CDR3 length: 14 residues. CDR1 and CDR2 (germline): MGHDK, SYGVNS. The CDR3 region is CASSVNGRAYEQYF. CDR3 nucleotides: TGTGCCAGCAGTGTAAACGGGAGGGCCTACGAGCAGTACTTC.

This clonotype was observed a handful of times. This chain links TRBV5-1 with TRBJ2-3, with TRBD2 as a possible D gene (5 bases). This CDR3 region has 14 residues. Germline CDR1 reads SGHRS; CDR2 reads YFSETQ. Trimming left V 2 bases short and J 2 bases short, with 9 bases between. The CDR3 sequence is CASSLRTFTDTQYF. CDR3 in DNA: TGCGCCAGCAGCTTACGGACTTTCACAGATACGCAGTATTTT.

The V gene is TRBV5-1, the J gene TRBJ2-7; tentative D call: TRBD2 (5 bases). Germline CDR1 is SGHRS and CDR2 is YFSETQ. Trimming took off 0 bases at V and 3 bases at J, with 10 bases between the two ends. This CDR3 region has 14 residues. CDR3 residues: CASSLANGGYEQYF. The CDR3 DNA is TGCGCCAGCAGCTTGGCCAACGGAGGCTACGAGCAGTACTTC.

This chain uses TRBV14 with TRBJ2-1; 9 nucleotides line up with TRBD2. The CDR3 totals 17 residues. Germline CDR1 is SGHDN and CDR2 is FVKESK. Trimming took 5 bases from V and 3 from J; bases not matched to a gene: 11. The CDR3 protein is CASSYTTLAGDYNEQFF. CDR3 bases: TGTGCCAGCAGCTACACTACCTTAGCGGGAGACTACAATGAGCAGTTCTTC.

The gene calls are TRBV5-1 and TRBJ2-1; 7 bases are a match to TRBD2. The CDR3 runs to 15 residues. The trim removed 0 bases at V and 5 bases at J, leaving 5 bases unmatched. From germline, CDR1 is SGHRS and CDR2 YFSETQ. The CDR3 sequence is CASSLAGRNNNEQFF. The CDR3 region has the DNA TGCGCCAGCAGCTTGGCCGGGAGGAATAACAATGAGCAGTTCTTC.

CDR3 bases: TGTGCCATCAGTGAGTCGACTAGGGGGCAATACAATGAGCAGTTCTTC. It specifies CAISESTRGQYNEQFF. The rearrangement joins TRBV10-3 to TRBJ2-1; D may be TRBD1 (7 bases). Germline V gives CDR1 ENHRY, CDR2 SYGVKD. The germline V and J ends were trimmed by 0 bases and 4 bases, with 13 bases remaining between them. The CDR3 consists of 16 residues.

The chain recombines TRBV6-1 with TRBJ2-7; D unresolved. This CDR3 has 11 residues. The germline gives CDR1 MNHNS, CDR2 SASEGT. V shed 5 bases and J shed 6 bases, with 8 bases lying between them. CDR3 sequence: CASSSHGEQYF. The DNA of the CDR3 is TGTGCCAGCAGTTCACATGGCGAGCAGTACTTC.

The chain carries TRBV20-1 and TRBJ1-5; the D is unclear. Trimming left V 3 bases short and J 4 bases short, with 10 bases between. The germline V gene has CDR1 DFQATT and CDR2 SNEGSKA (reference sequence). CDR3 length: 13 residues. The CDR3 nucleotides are TGCAGTGCTAGGGAAGACCCAAATCAGCCCCAGCATTTT. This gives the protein CSAREDPNQPQHF.